Listed below are T cell receptor beta chains from one sample, sequenced in a study of spatial heterogeneity in lung cancer. Each CDR3 protein is one row after TCRdb ran MiXCR on the 5' RACE reads. The table records some 64,000 distinct CDR3 sequences, about 8% of them present only once. This specimen was PBMCs, taken at surgery. The receptors shown here come from a female donor with early-stage non-small cell lung cancer. CDR3s include the opening cysteine and the closing phenylalanine or tryptophan. Fields, in order: J gene, V gene, clone size, D gene, CDR3 DNA, CDR3 protein. A D gene is named only where the DNA matches it firmly. A clone size is listed for some rows: how often the clone was seen (once, few, many), or a class if it is expanded.

TRBJ2-1	TRBV19	-	TRBD2	TGTGCCAGTATCGGAGCGGGAGCCCCCTACAATGAGCAGTTCTTC	CASIGAGAPYNEQFF
TRBJ2-1	TRBV7-2	-	TRBD2	TGTGCCAGCAGCCCCGGGGGCGGGAGGGCCCCTGAGCAGTTCTTC	CASSPGGGRAPEQFF
TRBJ2-3	TRBV4-1	few	-	TGCGCCAGCAGCCAAGTGGAGGGGATAGGCGCAGATACGCAGTATTTT	CASSQVEGIGADTQYF
TRBJ1-5	TRBV5-4	-	-	TGTGCCAGCAGCTTGGACAGGGCTCAGCCCCAGCATTTT	CASSLDRAQPQHF
TRBJ2-7	TRBV11-2	-	-	TGTGCCAGCAGCTTAGAGGCCGGAGGCCCCACCTACGAGCAGTACTTC	CASSLEAGGPTYEQYF
TRBJ1-2	TRBV11-2	many	TRBD1	TGTGCCAGCAGCTTCCCGACAGGGGGGCACATTAACTATGGCTACACCTTC	CASSFPTGGHINYGYTF
TRBJ1-4	TRBV12-3/TRBV12-4	few	-	TGTGCCAGCAGTTTCAGCCCAAAAGTGAGAGACAGCCGAGGAAAACTGTTTTTT	CASSFSPKVRDSRGKLFF
TRBJ1-6	TRBV6-5	few	-	TGTGCCAGCAGCACCACCTCCGGAACAGTAAATTCACCCCTCCACTTT	CASSTTSGTVNSPLHF
TRBJ1-4	TRBV11-2	few	-	TGTGCCAGCAGCCCAGAAGGTAGCACACCCGAAAAACTGTTTTTT	CASSPEGSTPEKLFF
TRBJ1-1	TRBV29-1	few	-	TGCAGCGTTGAGAAAGTTCAAGACGGGGAGGCTTTCTTT	CSVEKVQDGEAFF
TRBJ2-3	TRBV20-1	many	-	TGCAGTGCTCGAGGGGGGTTCTCAGATACGCAGTATTTT	CSARGGFSDTQYF